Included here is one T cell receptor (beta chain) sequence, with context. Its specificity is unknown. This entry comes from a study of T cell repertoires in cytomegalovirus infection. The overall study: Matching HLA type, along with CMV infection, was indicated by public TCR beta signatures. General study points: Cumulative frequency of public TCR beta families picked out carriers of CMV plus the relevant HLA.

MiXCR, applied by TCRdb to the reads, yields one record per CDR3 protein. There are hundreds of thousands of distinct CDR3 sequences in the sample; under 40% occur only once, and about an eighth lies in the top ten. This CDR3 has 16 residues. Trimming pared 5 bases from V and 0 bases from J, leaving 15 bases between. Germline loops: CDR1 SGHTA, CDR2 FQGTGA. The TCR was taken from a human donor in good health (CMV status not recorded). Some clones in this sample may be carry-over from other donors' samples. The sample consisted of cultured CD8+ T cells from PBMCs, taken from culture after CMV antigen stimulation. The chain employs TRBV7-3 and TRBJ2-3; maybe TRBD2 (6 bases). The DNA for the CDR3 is TGTGCCAGCAGCAACCGGGGGATCGCTAGCACAGATACGCAGTATTTT. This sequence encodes CASSNRGIASTDTQYF.